This record looks at one T cell receptor beta chain sequence and its context. The CDR3 has 16 residues. Germline values: CDR1 LGHDT, CDR2 YNNKEL (reference sequence). Losses at the gene ends were 0 bases for V and 7 bases for J; bases not matched to a gene: 4. These data belong to a study of blood T cell repertoires in COVID-19. Study details: Sources were T cells, B-cell-depleted T cells, or PBMCs; the material itself was cDNA or gDNA.

Libraries were prepared by immunoSEQ multiplex PCR; TCRdb keeps only in-frame clonotypes and omits some of them. This sample has more than 45,000 clones, with approximately 90% found just once. This sequence originates from a man aged 60 to 75 with acute or convalescent COVID-19. Sequencing input: peripheral blood. The chain employs TRBV3-1 (or the pseudogene TRBV3-2) and TRBJ1-5; 12 bases are a match to TRBD1. The CDR3 is CASSQDAGTGGQPQHF. As DNA, the CDR3 is TGTGCCAGCAGCCAAGACGCCGGGACAGGGGGCCAGCCCCAGCATTTT.